Below, 16 T cell receptor beta chains from the same sample are listed, as sequenced in a study of shared clonotypes between healthy human individuals. Assay: immunoSEQ multiplex PCR; the TCRdb copy retains only in-frame clones and omits some. The data show about 2.3 million clones, 85% to 95% seen once. Input material: naive CD4+ T cells from PBMCs. Documented subset: CD45RA+ positively selected. The receptors derive from a man aged 18 to 29 in good health. Some clones in this sample may be carry-over from other donors' samples.

The CDR3 coding sequence is TGTGCCAGCAGCGTAGGACACCTGTTCGAGGGCACTGAAGCTTTCTTT. Translated: CASSVGHLFEGTEAFF. V usage is TRBV9 and J usage is TRBJ1-1; unclear D gene. The CDR3 loop spans 16 amino acids. Between the trimmed V and J ends, which lost 0 bases and 4 bases, there was a span of 16 bases. Germline assignment: CDR1 SGDLS and CDR2 YYNGEE.

The chain has TRBV11-2 and TRBJ1-3, with TRBD1 identical over 7 bases. This CDR3 is built from 14 residues. V gave up 6 bases and J gave up 4 bases; unmatched junction bases: 6. Germline CDR1 and CDR2: SGHAT and FQNNGV. In DNA, the CDR3 is TGTGCCAGCAGTCGACAGGGAACAGGAAACACCATATATTTT. It is translated as CASSRQGTGNTIYF.

The chain recombines TRBV15 with TRBJ2-7; no reliable D call. The germline CDR1 and CDR2 sequences are LNHNV and YYDKDF (reference sequence). The CDR3 length is 15 residues. The V end lost 0 bases, the J end lost 2 bases, and 11 bases lay between the germline ends. The CDR3 here is CATSRDSTRTYEQYF. The CDR3 DNA follows: TGTGCCACCAGCAGAGATTCAACACGTACCTACGAGCAGTACTTC.

J is TRBJ2-7 and V is TRBV27; D may be TRBD2 (6 bases). With 3 bases removed from V and 4 bases from J, the gap between germline ends came to 16 bases. CDR1 and CDR2 from the germline V gene are MNHEY and SMNVEV (reference sequence). The CDR3 runs to 15 residues. The CDR3 bases are TGTGCCAGCAGTTTTAGCCTGGGGACTGGGTACGAGCAGTACTTC. Encoded protein: CASSFSLGTGYEQYF.

The CDR3 nucleotides are TGTGCCAGCAGACGACAGGGGGCAAACGGCGAGCAGTACTTC. Translation gives CASRRQGANGEQYF. The chain carries TRBV27 and TRBJ2-7; 10 bases fit TRBD1. Losses at the gene ends were 6 bases for V and 6 bases for J; bases not matched to a gene: 8. The CDR3 runs to 14 residues. Germline CDR1 MNHEY, CDR2 SMNVEV (reference sequence).

This clone was seen just once. This rearrangement joins TRBV7-5 to TRBJ2-5; TRBD1 was called by the table and not checked on the DNA. TRBV7-5 is described as a pseudogene. CDR3 length equals 16 residues. The CDR3 sequence is CVRITVWGLCSETQYF. The CDR3 coding sequence is TGTGTCAGAATCACTGTCTGGGGGCTCTGCAGCGAGACCCAGTACTTC.

The chain employs TRBV5-4 and TRBJ1-3; D uncertain. This CDR3 comprises 12 residues. Trimming took 4 bases from V and 4 from J, leaving 6 bases between them. Germline V lookup: CDR1 SGHNT, CDR2 YYREEE (reference sequence). This chain's CDR3 is CASSTRGNTIYF. The CDR3 DNA reads TGTGCCAGCAGCACCAGGGGAAACACCATATATTTT.

This sequence joins TRBV19 and TRBJ2-2, with 7 bases that match TRBD1. The V gene end was trimmed by 3 bases and the J gene end by 0 bases; junction bases not matched to a gene: 4. Per germline, CDR1 LNHDA and CDR2 SQIVND (reference sequence). The CDR3 consists of 16 residues. The CDR3 nucleotides are TGTGCCAGTAGTATGGGGACAGCGACGAACACCGGGGAGCTGTTTTTT. Translating it yields CASSMGTATNTGELFF.

The chain combines TRBV6-1 with TRBJ1-2; no reliable D call. The CDR3 totals 12 residues. With 8 bases removed from V and 2 bases from J, the gap between germline ends came to 9 bases. CDR1 is MNHNS and CDR2 is SASEGT in the germline V gene. CDR3 in DNA: TGTGCCAGCGCGACGGGGAACTATGGCTACACCTTC. This translates into CASATGNYGYTF.

As for this clone: In the same sample, other DNA sequences code for this CDR3. The chain joins TRBV5-1 to TRBJ2-5; TRBD2 agrees at 13 bases. The V gene's germline CDR1 is SGHRS and CDR2 YFSETQ. Losses at the gene ends were 3 bases for V and 3 bases for J; bases not matched to a gene: 2. The CDR3 sequence is 15 residues long. CDR3 sequence (DNA): TGCGCCAGCAGCTCCGGGACTAGCGGGGAAGAGACCCAGTACTTC. Amino acid sequence: CASSSGTSGEETQYF.

About this clone itself: Other DNA sequences in the same sample also yield this CDR3. The chain joins TRBV5-1 to TRBJ2-7; possible D gene TRBD2, 5 bases. This CDR3 is 13 amino acids long. V was pared by 2 bases and J by 2 bases, with 8 bases between. Germline loops: CDR1 SGHRS, CDR2 YFSETQ. In DNA form, the CDR3 reads TGCGCCAGCAGCTTCGATAGCGCCTACGAGCAGTACTTC. Amino acids: CASSFDSAYEQYF.

The rearrangement joins TRBV11-2 to TRBJ1-2; D perhaps matches TRBD1 (6 bases). CDR1 and CDR2 from the germline V gene are SGHAT and FQNNGV. V lost 5 bases and J 3 bases, leaving 19 bases between the germline ends. The CDR3 totals 16 residues. The CDR3 coding sequence is TGTGCCAGCAGCACAGTTGGGCAGGGGCGGCACTATGGCTACACCTTC. Its protein is CASSTVGQGRHYGYTF. Full variable domain (missing parts from reference TRBV11-2 and TRBJ1-2): EAGVAQSPRYKIIEKRQSVAFWCNPISGHATLYWYQQILGQGPKLLIQFQNNGVVDDSQLPKDRFSAERLKGVDSTLKIQPAKLEDSAVYLCASSTVGQGRHYGYTFGSGTRLTVV.

The rearrangement joins TRBV18 to TRBJ1-5; D gene unclear. V was trimmed by 6 bases and J by 7 bases, leaving 10 bases between them. The CDR3 extends over 12 amino acids. Germline lookup yields CDR1 KGHSH and CDR2 LQKENI. The CDR3 loop is CASSFGPQPQHF. CDR3 DNA: TGTGCCAGCTCTTTCGGCCCCCAGCCCCAGCATTTT. Supplemented by reference TRBV18 and TRBJ1-5, the full variable domain reads NAGVMQNPRHLVRRRGQEARLRCSPMKGHSHVYWYRQLPEEGLKFMVYLQKENIIDESGMPKERFSAEFPKEGPSILRIQQVVRGDSAAYFCASSFGPQPQHFGDGTRLSIL.

A remark on this clone: Distinct nucleotide sequences in the sample also encode this CDR3. The chain uses TRBV5-1 and TRBJ2-5; unclear D gene. The CDR3 covers 12 residues. Germline V gene data show CDR1 as SGHRS and CDR2 as YFSETQ. V lost 4 bases and J 3 bases, leaving 7 bases between the germline ends. The CDR3 nucleotides read TGCGCCAGCAGCCTAGAAAAAGAGACCCAGTACTTC. Translating gives CASSLEKETQYF.

The rearrangement joins TRBV5-4 to TRBJ2-7; D remains unclear. The CDR3 loop spans 14 amino acids. Germline V gives CDR1 SGHNT, CDR2 YYREEE (reference sequence). Trimming shortened V by 1 base and J by 1 base, and 9 bases separated the two germline ends. CDR3 protein: CASSLSSRSYEQYF. The CDR3 DNA reads as TGTGCCAGCAGCTTGTCTAGTCGTTCCTACGAGCAGTACTTC.

The chain couples TRBV27 to TRBJ2-2, with 8 nucleotides matching TRBD1. The CDR3 runs 15 residues. Per the germline V gene, CDR1 is MNHEY and CDR2 is SMNVEV (reference sequence). Trimming took 5 bases from V and 7 from J; bases not matched to a gene: 9. CDR3 sequence: CASSLLGQGSGELFF. CDR3 nucleotides: TGTGCCAGCAGTCTCCTCGGACAGGGCAGCGGGGAGCTGTTTTTT.